The 28 T cell receptor beta chains presented below share a single source sample, sequenced in a study of blood T cell repertoires in COVID-19. TCRdb keeps only in-frame clones here, not all; method: immunoSEQ multiplex PCR. The sample shows under 150,000 clones, approximately 84% of them seen only once. Sequenced material: peripheral blood. These receptors all stem from a man aged 65-85 years with active or convalescent COVID-19.

The V call is TRBV10-3, the J call TRBJ1-5, with D unclear. The CDR3 extends over 16 amino acids. Germline assignment: CDR1 ENHRY and CDR2 SYGVKD. Trimming took off 3 bases at V and 6 bases at J, with 18 bases between the two ends. The CDR3 DNA reads TGTGCCATCAGTGACCCGGGGAAGCTAGATGGTCAGCCCCAGCATTTT. This encodes CAISDPGKLDGQPQHF.

The chain recombines TRBV29-1 with TRBJ2-7; a weak D match, TRBD1 (6 bases). Trimming cost V 3 bases and J 6 bases, with 15 bases left between them. The CDR3 has 13 amino acids. Germline V gives CDR1 SQVTM, CDR2 ANQGSEA. In DNA, the CDR3 is TGCAGCGTTGATTTCAGGGGTTGGGGCGAGCAGTACTTC. Protein product: CSVDFRGWGEQYF.

In its sample, this clone was seen a few times. CDR3 sequence: CASSPGAGPYGYTF. The CDR3 DNA is TGTGCCAGCAGCCCAGGGGCTGGGCCCTATGGCTACACCTTC. The chain joins TRBV4-2 to TRBJ1-2; a weak D match, TRBD1 (6 bases). Germline assignment: CDR1 LGHNA and CDR2 YNFKEQ. This CDR3 region has 14 residues. V was shortened by 4 bases and J by 4 bases, with 13 bases between the two germline ends.

The V gene is TRBV11-2, the J gene TRBJ2-7; TRBD1 might be the D (6 bases). The CDR3 sequence is 14 residues long. Trimming stripped 3 bases from V and 6 bases from J, with 15 bases between. Germline lookup yields CDR1 SGHAT and CDR2 FQNNGV. The CDR3 sequence: CASSFARGRREQYF. CDR3 coding DNA: TGTGCCAGCAGCTTCGCCAGGGGAAGGCGCGAGCAGTACTTC. The full variable domain, its missing parts supplied by reference TRBV11-2 and TRBJ2-7, is EAGVAQSPRYKIIEKRQSVAFWCNPISGHATLYWYQQILGQGPKLLIQFQNNGVVDDSQLPKDRFSAERLKGVDSTLKIQPAKLEDSAVYLCASSFARGRREQYFGPGTRLTVT.

V gene TRBV19 combines with J gene TRBJ2-3; 14 nucleotides align to TRBD2. Germline V gives CDR1 LNHDA, CDR2 SQIVND (reference sequence). The V and J ends lost 2 bases and 6 bases, in that order; junction bases with no gene match: 7. The CDR3 has 17 residues. CDR3 coding DNA: TGTGCCAGTAGTATACAGGGACTAGCGGGAGTAGGGGATACGCAGTATTTT. Translation: CASSIQGLAGVGDTQYF.

The chain employs TRBV19 and TRBJ2-1; the D gene is possibly TRBD2 (5 bases). This CDR3 has 10 amino acids. CDR1 and CDR2 from the germline V gene are LNHDA and SQIVND (reference sequence). Trimming removed 6 bases from V and 9 bases from J, with 6 bases in between. CDR3 sequence (DNA): TGTGCCAGTAGAGGAGGTGAGCAGTTCTTC. Translating it yields CASRGGEQFF. Using reference TRBV19 and TRBJ2-1 for the parts outside the CDR3, the full variable domain is DGGITQSPKYLFRKEGQNVTLSCEQNLNHDAMYWYRQDPGQGLRLIYYSQIVNDFQKGDIAEGYSVSREKKESFPLTVTSAQKNPTAFYLCASRGGEQFFGPGTRLTVL.

The chain employs TRBV30 and TRBJ1-4, with a weak D call TRBD1 (5 bases). This CDR3 has 15 residues. Trimming stripped 3 bases from V and 5 bases from J, with 16 bases between. From germline, CDR1 is GTSNPN and CDR2 SVGIG (reference sequence). The DNA for the CDR3 is TGTGCCTGGAGAAGGGGTTTTGCCCTGAATGAAAAACTGTTTTTT. It encodes CAWRRGFALNEKLFF.

V usage is TRBV19 and J usage is TRBJ2-1; D is ambiguous. Germline values: CDR1 LNHDA, CDR2 SQIVND (reference sequence). The CDR3 totals 12 residues. V gave up 7 bases and J gave up 8 bases, with 12 bases separating them. The CDR3 sequence: CASNAARDEQFF. As DNA, the CDR3 is TGTGCCAGTAACGCCGCTCGGGATGAGCAGTTCTTC.

This clone was observed a few times. The chain combines TRBV27 with TRBJ2-7; D perhaps matches TRBD1 (5 bases). The germline V gene encodes CDR1 MNHEY and CDR2 SMNVEV (reference sequence). This CDR3 is 14 amino acids long. V lost 0 bases, J lost 3 bases, and 9 bases lay in between. The CDR3 loop is CASSLSAGIYEQYF. The DNA for the CDR3 is TGTGCCAGCAGTTTATCGGCAGGGATCTACGAGCAGTACTTC.

This chain uses TRBV24-1 with TRBJ2-1; 9 bases line up with TRBD2. The CDR3 is 17 amino acids. Germline loops: CDR1 KGHDR, CDR2 SFDVKD. V lost 6 bases, J lost 5 bases, and 13 bases stayed unmatched. The CDR3 reads CATSSGSGGLSHNEQFF. CDR3 sequence (DNA): TGTGCCACCAGTTCGGGTAGCGGGGGCCTTTCTCACAATGAGCAGTTCTTC.

The chain carries TRBV15 and TRBJ2-7; 11 nucleotides align to TRBD2. The trim removed 5 bases at V and 1 base at J, leaving 4 bases unmatched. The CDR3 loop spans 15 amino acids. Germline V gene data show CDR1 as LNHNV and CDR2 as YYDKDF (reference sequence). The CDR3 DNA is TGTGCCACCAGCGATCGACTAGCGGGATCCTACGAGCAGTACTTC. Translating gives CATSDRLAGSYEQYF.

V and J are TRBV4-1 and TRBJ2-1; 13 nucleotides line up with TRBD2. The CDR3 is 16 amino acids. Per germline, CDR1 MGHRA and CDR2 YSYEKL. With 4 bases clipped from V and 3 bases from J, the junction kept 3 bases outside the gene matches. CDR3 sequence: CASSLGLAGVYNEQFF. CDR3 nucleotides: TGCGCCAGCAGCCTCGGACTAGCGGGGGTCTACAATGAGCAGTTCTTC.

This clone was seen just once. This chain links TRBV7-9 with TRBJ2-7; possibly TRBD2 for D (5 bases). V gave up 4 bases and J gave up 3 bases, with 16 bases separating them. The CDR3 contains 15 residues. Germline CDR1 reads SEHNR; CDR2 reads FQNEAQ (reference sequence). The CDR3 bases are TGTGCCAGCAGCTACGTGTCGGGGAGACACTACGAGCAGTACTTC. Its protein product is CASSYVSGRHYEQYF.

The chain uses TRBV6-2 or TRBV6-3 and TRBJ2-7; D might be TRBD1 (6 bases). Trimming took 0 bases from V and 1 from J, leaving 13 bases between them. The CDR3 is 16 residues long. Germline values: CDR1 MNHEY, CDR2 SVGEGT. The CDR3 reads CASSYSLGAASYEQYF. The CDR3 nucleotides are TGTGCCAGCAGTTACTCGTTGGGGGCAGCTTCCTACGAGCAGTACTTC.

The chain combines TRBV2 with TRBJ1-5, with a possible D match to TRBD1 (6 bases). The V and J ends lost 0 bases and 3 bases respectively, with 12 bases between them. Per germline, CDR1 SNHLY and CDR2 FYNNEI. The CDR3 extends over 16 amino acids. In nucleotides, the CDR3 is TGTGCCAGCAGTGAAGCGCAGCAGGGGATCAATCAGCCCCAGCATTTT. Protein sequence: CASSEAQQGINQPQHF.

This clone was picked up one time. The chain recombines TRBV9 with TRBJ2-1; tentative D call: TRBD2 (6 bases). This CDR3 comprises 16 residues. Germline CDR1 and CDR2: SGDLS and YYNGEE. The V gene lost 0 bases and the J gene lost 6 bases, with 16 bases spanning the gap. CDR3 amino acids: CASSVAQGGPGNEQFF. In nucleotides, the CDR3 is TGTGCCAGCAGCGTAGCTCAAGGAGGGCCCGGCAATGAGCAGTTCTTC. Drawing the rest from reference TRBV9 and TRBJ2-1, the complete variable domain is DSGVTQTPKHLITATGQRVTLRCSPRSGDLSVYWYQQSLDQGLQFLIQYYNGEERAKGNILERFSAQQFPDLHSELNLSSLELGDSALYFCASSVAQGGPGNEQFFGPGTRLTVL.

The rearrangement uses TRBV18 and TRBJ2-2, with D tentatively TRBD1 (5 bases). V shed 3 bases and J shed 4 bases, with 12 bases lying between them. The CDR3 loop spans 15 amino acids. Germline values: CDR1 KGHSH, CDR2 LQKENI. CDR3 bases: TGTGCCAGCTCACCTCGGCAGGGAAGCACCGGGGAGCTGTTTTTT. It codes for CASSPRQGSTGELFF.

Only one count was recorded for this clone. The chain joins TRBV14 to TRBJ2-7, with TRBD1 matching over 10 bases. The CDR3 runs 20 residues. CDR1 is SGHDN, CDR2 FVKESK, per germline. The V and J ends lost 1 base and 4 bases, in that order; junction bases with no gene match: 19. CDR3 coding DNA: TGTGCCAGCAGCCAAGGGGGACCGGGACAGGGGCGCTGGAAACGTTACGAGCAGTACTTC. This gives the protein CASSQGGPGQGRWKRYEQYF.

This rearrangement joins TRBV9 to TRBJ2-2; 8 nucleotides match TRBD1. The germline gives CDR1 SGDLS, CDR2 YYNGEE. The CDR3 consists of 15 residues. V trimming: 3 bases; J trimming: 4 bases; junction bases outside the gene matches: 5. This CDR3 is CASSGQGSGTGELFF. Here the CDR3 DNA reads TGTGCCAGCAGCGGACAGGGGAGTGGCACCGGGGAGCTGTTTTTT.

The genes are TRBV7-2 and TRBJ1-5; D not resolved. V dropped 0 bases and J dropped 0 bases, with 9 bases sitting between them. The CDR3 totals 16 residues. Germline V gene data show CDR1 as SGHTA and CDR2 as FQGNSA. DNA of the CDR3: TGTGCCAGCAGCTTAGCGCCCAGATATAGCAATCAGCCCCAGCATTTT. Protein sequence: CASSLAPRYSNQPQHF.

This rearrangement joins TRBV11-3 to TRBJ2-7, with TRBD2 identical over 10 bases. Per germline, CDR1 SGHNT and CDR2 YENEEA. The ends lost 5 bases at V and 3 bases at J; junction bases unmatched: 10. CDR3 length equals 16 residues. The CDR3 coding sequence is TGTGCCAGCAGCCCGGGAGGAGCGGGAGGGTACTACGAGCAGTACTTC. This translates into CASSPGGAGGYYEQYF.

The chain has TRBV3-1 (or the pseudogene TRBV3-2) and TRBJ2-7; TRBD1 aligns across 8 bases. V lost 4 bases to trimming and J lost 7 bases; unmatched junction nucleotides: 3. Germline V gene sequence: CDR1 LGHDT, CDR2 YNNKEL (reference sequence). The CDR3 extends over 12 amino acids. Written as DNA, the CDR3 is TGTGCCAGCAGCCCGACAGGGGAGGAGCAGTACTTC. Translated: CASSPTGEEQYF.

The chain carries TRBV6-6 and TRBJ1-1; TRBD1 matches at 11 bases. V shed 4 bases, J shed 4 bases, and the junction held 5 bases outside the gene matches. This CDR3 is built from 15 residues. Germline values: CDR1 MNHNY, CDR2 SVGAGI (reference sequence). CDR3 coding DNA: TGTGCCAGCAGTTCGGACAGGGGGCACGGCACTGAAGCTTTCTTT. It is translated as CASSSDRGHGTEAFF.

The genes are TRBV7-3 and TRBJ2-1; 9 nucleotides align to TRBD2. The CDR3 extends over 16 amino acids. The V and J ends lost 3 bases and 2 bases, in that order; junction bases with no gene match: 5. Per the germline V gene, CDR1 is SGHTA and CDR2 is FQGTGA. CDR3 sequence (DNA): TGTGCCAGCAGCTTGCCGACTAGCGGAGCCTACAATGAGCAGTTCTTC. Translation gives CASSLPTSGAYNEQFF.

V usage is TRBV3-1 (or the pseudogene TRBV3-2) and J usage is TRBJ2-4, with TRBD2 as a possible D gene (5 bases). Germline V gene lookup returns CDR1 LGHDT and CDR2 YNNKEL (reference sequence). The ends were cut back, 8 bases at V and 1 base at J, with 18 bases in the middle. The length of the CDR3 is 16 residues. The CDR3 loop reads CASGGSSGIAKNIQYF. DNA for the CDR3: TGTGCCAGCGGCGGGTCAAGCGGAATTGCCAAAAACATTCAGTACTTC.

This chain connects TRBV30 to TRBJ1-2; tentatively, D is TRBD1 (5 bases). The CDR3 length is 13 residues. Germline CDR1 GTSNPN, CDR2 SVGIG (reference sequence). Trimming stripped 5 bases from V and 7 bases from J, with 17 bases between. The CDR3 loop is CAWGLGGSGGYTF. CDR3 DNA: TGTGCCTGGGGACTGGGGGGGTCGGGTGGCTACACCTTC.

The chain is built from TRBV10-3 and TRBJ2-7, with TRBD1 matching 8 bases. Germline V gene sequence: CDR1 ENHRY, CDR2 SYGVKD. The J segment lost 5 bases and the V segment lost 4 bases, leaving 4 bases of the junction unmatched. This CDR3 region has 13 residues. The CDR3 region is CAISGGQGDEQYF. The CDR3 nucleotides read TGTGCCATCAGTGGAGGACAGGGAGACGAGCAGTACTTC.

The rearrangement joins TRBV4-1 to TRBJ2-1; maybe TRBD2 (6 bases). Between the trimmed V and J ends, which lost 3 bases and 3 bases, there was a span of 15 bases. CDR3 length: 16 amino acids. Looked up from germline, CDR1 is MGHRA and CDR2 is YSYEKL. The CDR3, as DNA: TGCGCCAGCAGCCAGCATATTAGCGGAGACTACAATGAGCAGTTCTTC. This gives the protein CASSQHISGDYNEQFF.